This TCR beta chain was sequenced for a study of a mutant IDH1 vaccine in newly diagnosed glioma. Findings of the study overall: Changes in the top peripheral T cell clonotypes seemingly had no bearing on pseudoprogression.

Specified time point: week 35, safety follow-up. Doses comprised 300 ug of mutant IDH1 20-mer peptide each, plus topical imiquimod. Diagnosis in the donors showed new WHO grade 3 or 4 astrocytomas that were IDH1-mutant and ATRX-lost. Using immunoSEQ multiplex PCR, the repertoire was profiled, and TCRdb retains in-frame clones only, with some absent. The sample has tens of thousands of clones, more than 80% seen once. Looked up from germline, CDR1 is LGHNA and CDR2 is YNFKEQ. V was trimmed by 1 base and J by 0 bases, leaving 10 bases between them. This CDR3 has 16 residues. On this clone: The antigen is undetermined.

This clonotype was obtained from a man aged 40-49 years with glioma. The chain couples TRBV4-2 to TRBJ1-3, with a tentative D call TRBD1 (6 bases). This sample comprised PBMCs, obtained from a glioma patient whose treatment included an IDH1 peptide vaccine. The CDR3 loop is CASSQAGESSGNTIYF. The CDR3 DNA reads TGTGCCAGCAGCCAAGCAGGGGAAAGCTCTGGAAACACCATATATTTT.